The entry below gives a single T cell receptor (beta chain) sequence along with its context. These data come from a study of CD4 and CD8 cells across lung adenocarcinoma regions. TCRdb re-analysed the PCR reads in MiXCR, keeping a single row per CDR3 protein. The sample holds more than 9,000 distinct CDR3 sequences, roughly half seen once. The patients had localized lung adenocarcinoma, a non-small cell subtype. The TCR was taken from a male donor with lung adenocarcinoma. The CD4 and CD8 labels of this study may be unreliable. Material for sequencing was CD4+ T cells from the margin of a lung tumor.

CDR3 coding DNA: TGTGCCAGCAGTGAATCGAGCGTGAGGACAGAGGAGCAGTATTTT. Its protein is CASSESSVRTEEQYF. V usage is TRBV6-1 and J usage is TRBJ2-3; D possibly corresponds to TRBD1 (6 bases). The CDR3 contains 15 residues. V dropped 2 bases and J dropped 11 bases, with 20 bases sitting between them. Germline CDR1 is MNHNS and CDR2 is SASEGT.